Presented here are 24 T cell receptor beta chains from one specimen sequenced in a study of cytomegalovirus exposure and HLA in healthy donors. Primers: 60 Vbeta forward and 13 Jbeta reverse. The table came from immunoSEQ multiplex PCR; TCRdb's copy has only in-frame clones and leaves some out. The sample consists of 100,000 or so clones, roughly four fifths of them appearing once. What was sequenced was PBMCs. These receptors were obtained from a male donor in good health and CMV-seropositive.

The chain couples TRBV30 to TRBJ2-1; 9 positions agree with TRBD2. This CDR3 has 16 residues. Germline V gene sequence: CDR1 GTSNPN, CDR2 SVGIG (reference sequence). V trimming: 5 bases; J trimming: 7 bases; junction bases outside the gene matches: 15. Here the CDR3 DNA reads TGTGCCTGGGGTGGCCTCGGGACTAGCTTCACGAATGAGCAGTTCTTC. This encodes CAWGGLGTSFTNEQFF.

This chain uses TRBV6-4 with TRBJ1-2; 8 positions match TRBD1. V lost 7 bases to trimming and J lost 3 bases; unmatched junction nucleotides: 4. CDR3 length equals 13 residues. CDR1 and CDR2 from the germline V gene are MRHNA and SNTAGT. CDR3 DNA sequence: TGTGCCAGCACTCCGACAGGGGACTATGGCTACACCTTC. Amino acid sequence: CASTPTGDYGYTF.

The chain is built from TRBV11-3 and TRBJ2-3; 8 positions agree with TRBD2. Germline V lookup: CDR1 SGHNT, CDR2 YENEEA. The CDR3 consists of 17 residues. J gave up 6 bases and V 5 bases, and 16 bases lay outside the gene matches. The CDR3: CASSPRDGRGAGDTQYF. Written as DNA, the CDR3 is TGTGCCAGCAGCCCCCGAGATGGGCGGGGGGCAGGGGATACGCAGTATTTT.

The count of this clone is one. V is TRBV5-6 and J is TRBJ2-5, with 7 bases lining up with TRBD2. The ends lost 6 bases at V and 5 bases at J; junction bases unmatched: 13. There are 15 residues in the CDR3. Germline assignment: CDR1 SGHDT and CDR2 YYEEEE. The CDR3 DNA follows: TGTGCCAGCACGATAACGGGGGGATATTTGGAGACCCAGTACTTC. Residues: CASTITGGYLETQYF. The entire variable domain, with the rest obtained from reference TRBV5-6 and TRBJ2-5, is as follows: DAGVTQSPTHLIKTRGQQVTLRCSPKSGHDTVSWYQQALGQGPQFIFQYYEEEERQRGNFPDRFSGHQFPNYSSELNVNALLLGDSALYLCASTITGGYLETQYFGPGTRLLVL.

The sample holds a few counts of this clone. This chain joins TRBV19 and TRBJ2-1; tentative D call: TRBD2 (5 bases). This CDR3 region has 15 residues. V was cut by 1 base and J by 6 bases, with 13 bases left in between. Germline V gives CDR1 LNHDA, CDR2 SQIVND (reference sequence). CDR3 loop: CASSIAGSGFNEQFF. CDR3 nucleotides: TGTGCCAGTAGTATAGCTGGGAGTGGGTTCAATGAGCAGTTCTTC.

The V gene is TRBV5-1, the J gene TRBJ2-4, with D perhaps matching TRBD2 (5 bases). Germline CDR1 and CDR2: SGHRS and YFSETQ. This CDR3 has 16 amino acids. V was cut by 0 bases and J by 7 bases, with 17 bases left in between. The CDR3 DNA reads TGCGCCAGCAGCTTGGGAGAAGGAGGATTTGGGAACATTCAGTACTTC. This codes for CASSLGEGGFGNIQYF.

V gene TRBV5-1 combines with J gene TRBJ2-5; 7 bases line up with TRBD1. CDR1 and CDR2 from the germline V gene are SGHRS and YFSETQ. The CDR3 length is 19 residues. J was trimmed by 2 bases and V by 2 bases; bases with no gene match: 18. CDR3 loop: CASSFPTYRTRDRQETQYF. The CDR3 coding sequence is TGCGCCAGCAGCTTCCCGACCTACCGAACCCGGGACAGACAAGAGACCCAGTACTTC.

The V gene is TRBV7-9, the J gene TRBJ2-7; 11 nucleotides line up with TRBD1. The J segment lost 2 bases and the V segment lost 5 bases, leaving 11 bases of the junction unmatched. Germline loops: CDR1 SEHNR, CDR2 FQNEAQ (reference sequence). There are 17 residues in the CDR3. The CDR3 reads CASSPRDRTGGTYEQYF. CDR3 DNA sequence: TGTGCCAGCAGCCCCCGCGACAGGACAGGGGGCACCTACGAGCAGTACTTC.

The chain links TRBV6-5 to TRBJ1-4, with TRBD1 as a possible D gene (6 bases). Germline V lookup: CDR1 MNHEY, CDR2 SVGAGI. With 5 bases removed from V and 6 bases from J, the gap between germline ends came to 13 bases. The CDR3 extends over 14 amino acids. DNA of the CDR3: TGTGCCAGCAGTGTCGACAGGACAGATGAAAAACTGTTTTTT. Encoded protein: CASSVDRTDEKLFF.

The V gene is TRBV9, the J gene TRBJ2-2, with 8 bases aligning to TRBD1. V dropped 1 base and J dropped 6; count of bases not matched to a gene: 23. From germline, CDR1 is SGDLS and CDR2 YYNGEE. The CDR3 contains 21 residues. The DNA of the CDR3 is TGTGCCAGCAGCGTAACCCTCGCGGGGAGGACAGGGCGCTCCTCTGCCGGGGAGCTGTTTTTT. As protein: CASSVTLAGRTGRSSAGELFF.

The genes are TRBV28 and TRBJ1-6; no clear D. CDR1 is MDHEN and CDR2 is SYDVKM in the germline V gene. This CDR3 is 15 amino acids long. The V gene lost 2 bases and the J gene lost 4 bases, with 9 bases spanning the gap. The CDR3 protein is CASSLTELYNSPLHF. As DNA, the CDR3 is TGTGCCAGCAGTTTAACAGAACTGTATAATTCACCCCTCCACTTT.

This chain connects TRBV7-9 to TRBJ2-7; TRBD1 matches at 8 bases. The germline V gene encodes CDR1 SEHNR and CDR2 FQNEAQ (reference sequence). The CDR3 covers 15 residues. The ends lost 2 bases at V and 4 bases at J; junction bases unmatched: 7. The CDR3 DNA sequence: TGTGCCAGCAGCTTATGGACAGGGTCAAAGTACGAGCAGTACTTC. Protein: CASSLWTGSKYEQYF.

The chain joins TRBV5-1 to TRBJ2-7; 9 bases match TRBD1. The V gene end was trimmed by 4 bases and the J gene end by 4 bases; junction bases not matched to a gene: 6. Germline CDR1 and CDR2: SGHRS and YFSETQ. This CDR3 region has 14 residues. CDR3 bases: TGCGCCAGCAGCGACGGACAGGGGTGGTACGAGCAGTACTTC. It encodes CASSDGQGWYEQYF.

V gene TRBV9 combines with J gene TRBJ2-7; possible D gene TRBD2, 5 bases. The CDR3 is 15 residues long. Trimming shortened V by 3 bases and J by 3 bases, and 16 bases separated the two germline ends. Germline V CDR1 and CDR2: SGDLS, YYNGEE. CDR3 in amino acids: CASSASWTEGYEQYF. The CDR3, as DNA: TGTGCCAGCAGCGCCTCTTGGACTGAGGGCTACGAGCAGTACTTC.

The chain has TRBV5-5 and TRBJ2-1, with 7 positions matching TRBD2. Germline V gives CDR1 SGHKS, CDR2 YYEKEE (reference sequence). J lost 9 bases, V lost 4 bases, and 10 bases had no gene match. The CDR3 has 14 residues. Written as DNA, the CDR3 is TGTGCCAGCAGCGGTCAAGCGGGGAGGGTTGAGCAGTTCTTC. This translates into CASSGQAGRVEQFF.

This chain links TRBV5-1 with TRBJ2-5; the match to TRBD2 covers 10 bases. V shed 3 bases and J 5 bases; nucleotides not matched to a gene: 1. This CDR3 is 13 amino acids long. Germline V gene sequence: CDR1 SGHRS, CDR2 YFSETQ. The CDR3 nucleotides read TGCGCCAGCAGCTCACTAGCGGGGGAGACCCAGTACTTC. Its protein is CASSSLAGETQYF.

The V and J genes are TRBV28 and TRBJ1-2, with a tentative D call TRBD1 (6 bases). The CDR3 has 14 amino acids. The V gene lost 4 bases and the J gene lost 4 bases, with 13 bases spanning the gap. Per the germline V gene, CDR1 is MDHEN and CDR2 is SYDVKM. The CDR3 is CASSSGEGFYGYTF. The CDR3 DNA follows: TGTGCCAGCAGTTCAGGGGAGGGATTCTATGGCTACACCTTC.

The V gene is TRBV5-4, the J gene TRBJ2-7, with D possibly matching TRBD2 (5 bases). CDR3 length: 13 amino acids. The germline V gene encodes CDR1 SGHNT and CDR2 YYREEE (reference sequence). Trimming stripped 0 bases from V and 5 bases from J, with 9 bases between. The CDR3 coding sequence is TGTGCCAGCAGCTTGGTGGCGGGCAACGAGCAGTACTTC. This sequence encodes CASSLVAGNEQYF.

The chain has TRBV2 and TRBJ1-1; 7 nucleotides align to TRBD1. The CDR3 is made up of 14 amino acids. Germline CDR1 reads SNHLY; CDR2 reads FYNNEI. V dropped 1 base and J dropped 11; count of bases not matched to a gene: 10. The CDR3 is CASSEVDRSIGAFF. DNA for the CDR3: TGTGCCAGCAGTGAAGTGGACAGGTCTATTGGGGCTTTCTTT.

The chain couples TRBV30 to TRBJ1-4, with D hard to call. The CDR3 has 13 residues. The V gene lost 4 bases and the J gene lost 8 bases, with 14 bases spanning the gap. The germline gives CDR1 GTSNPN, CDR2 SVGIG (reference sequence). The DNA of the CDR3 is TGTGCCTGGACGCCCGGAACGGAGGAAAAACTGTTTTTT. Translating gives CAWTPGTEEKLFF.

The chain employs TRBV4-1 and TRBJ1-4; tentatively, D is TRBD1 (5 bases). The CDR3 is 16 residues long. Germline V gene sequence: CDR1 MGHRA, CDR2 YSYEKL. Between the trimmed V and J ends, which lost 1 base and 7 bases, there was a span of 16 bases. CDR3 DNA sequence: TGCGCCAGCAGCCAAGGATACGGACATTTGAGTGAAAAACTGTTTTTT. Protein product: CASSQGYGHLSEKLFF.

The chain recombines TRBV10-1 with TRBJ2-1; perhaps TRBD2 as D (6 bases). V lost 3 bases, J lost 5 bases, and 14 bases lay in between. The germline V gene has CDR1 WNHNN and CDR2 SYGVQD (reference sequence). The CDR3 runs to 15 residues. The CDR3 region is CASSDGGTYDNEQFF. The CDR3 DNA reads as TGCGCCAGCAGTGATGGGGGGACCTATGACAATGAGCAGTTCTTC.

The rearrangement joins TRBV29-1 to TRBJ2-7; D uncertain. This CDR3 has 11 amino acids. Germline CDR1 SQVTM, CDR2 ANQGSEA. V lost 7 bases and J 1 base, leaving 8 bases between the germline ends. The CDR3 reads CSGGSSYEQYF. The CDR3 nucleotides read TGCAGCGGCGGATCGTCCTACGAGCAGTACTTC.

V and J are TRBV10-3 and TRBJ2-7; D gene uncertain. Germline V gene lookup returns CDR1 ENHRY and CDR2 SYGVKD. V lost 11 bases and J lost 2, with 16 bases in between. The CDR3 consists of 13 residues. CDR3 nucleotides: TGTGCCCAGTCATCTGGGCCTCCCTACGAGCAGTACTTC. Its protein is CAQSSGPPYEQYF.